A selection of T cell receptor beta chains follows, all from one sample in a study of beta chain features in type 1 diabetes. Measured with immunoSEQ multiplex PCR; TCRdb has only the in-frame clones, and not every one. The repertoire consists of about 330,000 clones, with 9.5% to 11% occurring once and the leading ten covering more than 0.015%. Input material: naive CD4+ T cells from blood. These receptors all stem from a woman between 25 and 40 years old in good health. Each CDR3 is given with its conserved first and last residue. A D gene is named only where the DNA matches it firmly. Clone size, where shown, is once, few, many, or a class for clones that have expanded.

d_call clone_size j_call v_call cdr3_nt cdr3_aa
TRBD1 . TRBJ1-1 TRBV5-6 TGTGCCAGCAGCAGACAGGGGACAGCTTTCTTT CASSRQGTAFF
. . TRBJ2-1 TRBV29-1 TGCAGCGTTGGCGGGACGGCTAATGAGCAGTTCTTC CSVGGTANEQFF
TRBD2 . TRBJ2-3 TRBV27 TGTGCCAGCAGTCCTTTAGCGGGAGTAGGCACAGATACGCAGTATTTT CASSPLAGVGTDTQYF
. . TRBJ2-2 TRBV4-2 TGTGCCAGCAGCCAAGATCAGGGGACATCGAACACCGGGGAGCTGTTTTTT CASSQDQGTSNTGELFF
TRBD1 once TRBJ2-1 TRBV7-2 TGTGCCAGCAGCCCAGACAGGGCTACCTACAATGAGCAGTTCTTC CASSPDRATYNEQFF
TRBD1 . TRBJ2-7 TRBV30 TGTGCCTGGAATGTAGGACAGGGGCTCGCGGGAAGAGACGAGCAGTACTTC CAWNVGQGLAGRDEQYF
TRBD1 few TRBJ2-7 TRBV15 TGTGCCACCAGCAGAGATTCGACAGGGGCAGGCCACGAGCAGTACTTC CATSRDSTGAGHEQYF
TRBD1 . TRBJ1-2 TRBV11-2 TGTGCCAGCAGCAGTACAGGGGGCCGTGGCTACACCTTC CASSSTGGRGYTF
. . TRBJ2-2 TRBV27 TGTGCCAGCAGTGCACGAGGACAAGACACCGGGGAGCTGTTTTTT CASSARGQDTGELFF
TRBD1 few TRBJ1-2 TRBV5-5 TGTGCCAGCAGCCGGGACAGGGAGTTGACCTTC CASSRDRELTF
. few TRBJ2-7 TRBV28 TGTGCCAGCAGGAGTTTCTACGAGCAGTACTTC CASRSFYEQYF
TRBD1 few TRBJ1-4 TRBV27 TGTGCCAGCAGTCCGCAGGGGGCGTGGGAAAAACTGTTTTTT CASSPQGAWEKLFF
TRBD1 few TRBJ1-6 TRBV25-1 TGTGCCAGCAGTGAAATCCAGGGGGGATATAATTCACCCCTCCACTTT CASSEIQGGYNSPLHF
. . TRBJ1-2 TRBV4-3 TGCGCCAGCAGCCAAGTTGCAGACTATGGCTACACCTTC CASSQVADYGYTF
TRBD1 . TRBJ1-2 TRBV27 TGTGCCAGCAGAGGGACAGAGTTTGGCTACACCTTC CASRGTEFGYTF
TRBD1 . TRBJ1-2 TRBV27 TGTGCCAGCAGCATAGGGACAGGACCCCGCTATGGCTACACCTTC CASSIGTGPRYGYTF
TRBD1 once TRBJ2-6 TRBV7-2 TGTGCCAGCAGCTTGATGCGGGACAGGGGGGTACCTGGGGCCAACGTCCTGACTTTC CASSLMRDRGVPGANVLTF
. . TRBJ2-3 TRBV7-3 TGTGCCAGCAGCTTAGTTGGCGGAGAAAAAGATACGCAGTATTTT CASSLVGGEKDTQYF
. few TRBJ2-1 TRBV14 TGTGCCAGCAGCCGGGAGGATATTCAGCAGTTCTTC CASSREDIQQFF
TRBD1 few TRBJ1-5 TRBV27 TGTGCCAGCAGTCCAGCTCGACAGGGGGCGCACGGCAATCAGCCCCAGCATTTT CASSPARQGAHGNQPQHF
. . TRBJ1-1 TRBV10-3 TGTGCCATCAGTGAGTCTCGGGAGGGAAGCACTGAAGCTTTCTTT CAISESREGSTEAFF
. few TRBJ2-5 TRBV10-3 TGTGCCACTTGGGGTGGGAGGACCCAAGAGACCCAGTACTTC CATWGGRTQETQYF
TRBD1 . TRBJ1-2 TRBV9 TGTGCCAGCAGCGTCCGGACAGGGGGGAGCTACACCTTC CASSVRTGGSYTF
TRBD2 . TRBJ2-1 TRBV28 TGTGCCAGCAGACCCCGTCCTGCGGGAGGCTACAATGAGCAGTTCTTC CASRPRPAGGYNEQFF
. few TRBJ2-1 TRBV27 TGTGCCAGCAGTTTTCAGTGGCCGACTAGCTCCTACAATGAGCAGTTCTTC CASSFQWPTSSYNEQFF
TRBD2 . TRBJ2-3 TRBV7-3 TGTGCCAGCAGCTCTCATCCTAGCGGGAACACAGATACGCAGTATTTT CASSSHPSGNTDTQYF
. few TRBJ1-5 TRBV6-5 TGTGCCAGCAGTTACTCGGGGGCCCGCAATCAGCCCCAGCATTTT CASSYSGARNQPQHF
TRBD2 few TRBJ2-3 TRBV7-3 TGTGCCAGCAGCTTAAGTGCGACTAGCGGGAGTGGCCAGGGTACGCAGTATTTT CASSLSATSGSGQGTQYF
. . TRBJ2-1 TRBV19 TGTGCCAGTAGTATGGACAGATACAATGAGCAGTTCTTC CASSMDRYNEQFF
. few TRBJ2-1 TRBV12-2 TGTGCAAGTCGCTTAGGTCGGGCTAGCGGGAGTTGGTACAATGAGCAGTTCTTC CASRLGRASGSWYNEQFF
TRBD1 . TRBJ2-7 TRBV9 TGTGCCAGCAGCGTAGGTGGGGGACAGGGGTCCCTCGAGCAGTACTTC CASSVGGGQGSLEQYF
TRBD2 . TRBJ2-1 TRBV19 TGTGCCAGTAGTATGGGTAGCGGGAGCCTTAGGACTGAGCAGTTCTTC CASSMGSGSLRTEQFF
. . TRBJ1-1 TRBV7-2 TGTGCCAGCAGCTTAAAGAGGAACACTGAAGCTTTCTTT CASSLKRNTEAFF
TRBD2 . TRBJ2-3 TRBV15 TGTGCCACCAGCTCCGGGACTAGCGGAGTGGATACGCAGTATTTT CATSSGTSGVDTQYF
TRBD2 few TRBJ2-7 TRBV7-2 TGTGCCAGCAGCTGGGTGTCTAGCGGCAAGTCCTACGAGCAGTACTTC CASSWVSSGKSYEQYF
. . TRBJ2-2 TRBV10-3 TGTGCCATCAGTGAGACTAATTCCGGGGAGCTGTTTTTT CAISETNSGELFF
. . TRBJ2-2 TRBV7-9 TGTGCCAGCAGCATGATAGGGGCCGGGGAGCTGTTTTTT CASSMIGAGELFF
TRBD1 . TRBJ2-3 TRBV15 TGTGCCACCAGCCAGGGACAGGGCCCCGATACGCAGTATTTT CATSQGQGPDTQYF
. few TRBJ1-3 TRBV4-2 TGTGCCAGCAGCCAAGATACAATACGCCACTCTGGAAACACCATATATTTT CASSQDTIRHSGNTIYF
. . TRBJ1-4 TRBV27 TGTGCCAGCAGTATGACAGGTTTTATGGAAAAACTGTTTTTT CASSMTGFMEKLFF
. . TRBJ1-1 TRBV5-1 TGCGCCAGCAGGTCAGCACAGGGTCGCGCTGAAGCTTTCTTT CASRSAQGRAEAFF
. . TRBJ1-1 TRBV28 TGTGCCAGCGGGGCCCTGAACACTGAAGCTTTCTTT CASGALNTEAFF
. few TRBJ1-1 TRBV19 TGTGCCAGTAGTTACGGGGGTATCACTGAAGCTTTCTTT CASSYGGITEAFF
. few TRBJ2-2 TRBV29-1 TGCAGCGTTGGCAGGGGGAACACCGGGGAGCTGTTTTTT CSVGRGNTGELFF
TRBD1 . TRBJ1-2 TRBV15 TGTGCCACCAGCAGAGAGCGGGACAGCTATTACTATGGCTACACCTTC CATSRERDSYYYGYTF
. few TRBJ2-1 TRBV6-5 TGTGCCAGCAGTTACTCGGCGGGACGTCTAGGCAATGAGCAGTTCTTC CASSYSAGRLGNEQFF
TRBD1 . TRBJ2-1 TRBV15 TGTGCCACCAGCCCAACGAGGACAGGGGGGGTGCAGTTCTTC CATSPTRTGGVQFF
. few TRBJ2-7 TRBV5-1 TGCGCCAGCAGCAACGGACGGAGGGGTGGGACGGACACCTACGAGCAGTACTTC CASSNGRRGGTDTYEQYF
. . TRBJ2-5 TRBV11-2 TGTGCCAGCAGCCAGACCCGCAGGTTGGGCCAAGAGACCCAGTACTTC CASSQTRRLGQETQYF
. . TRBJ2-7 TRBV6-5 TGTGCCAGCAGGCTATCTCCGGGCTCCTACGAGCAGTACTTC CASRLSPGSYEQYF
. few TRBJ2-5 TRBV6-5 TGTGCCAGCAGTTACTCTGGGACACAAGAGACCCAGTACTTC CASSYSGTQETQYF
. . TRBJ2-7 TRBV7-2 TGTGCCAGCAGCTCTGCGGCCTACGAGCAGTACTTC CASSSAAYEQYF
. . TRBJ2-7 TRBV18 TGTGCCAGCTCACCACAGGGAGCCGCCCTTAACGAGCAGTACTTC CASSPQGAALNEQYF